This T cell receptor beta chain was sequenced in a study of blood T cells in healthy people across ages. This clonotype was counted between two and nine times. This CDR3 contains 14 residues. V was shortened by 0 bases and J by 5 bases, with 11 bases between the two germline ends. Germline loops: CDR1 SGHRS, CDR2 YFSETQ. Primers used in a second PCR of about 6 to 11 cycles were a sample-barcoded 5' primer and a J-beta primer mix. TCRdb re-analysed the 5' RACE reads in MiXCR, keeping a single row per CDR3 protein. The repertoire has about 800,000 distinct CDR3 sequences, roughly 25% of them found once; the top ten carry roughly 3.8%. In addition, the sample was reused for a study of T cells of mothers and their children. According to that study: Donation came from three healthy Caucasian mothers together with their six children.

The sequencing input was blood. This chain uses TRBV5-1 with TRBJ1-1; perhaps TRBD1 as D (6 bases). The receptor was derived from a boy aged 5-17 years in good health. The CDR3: CASSLGRGVTEAFF. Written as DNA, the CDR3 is TGCGCCAGCAGCTTGGGCAGGGGCGTGACTGAAGCTTTCTTT.